Listed below are T cell receptor beta chains from one sample, sequenced in a study of OX40 agonist ivuxolimab in advanced cancers. TCRdb's table, derived via immunoSEQ multiplex PCR, lists solely in-frame clones and lacks some. The repertoire holds 25,000 to 30,000 clones, with roughly 80% as singletons. The sequencing used CD4+ or CD8+ T cells sorted from blood, collected in a trial of the OX40 agonist ivuxolimab. The receptors shown here come from an adult with an advanced solid tumor such as melanoma, head and neck, liver or kidney cancer. Each CDR3 is given with its conserved first and last residue. A D gene is named only where the DNA matches it firmly. Clone size is shown for a subset of rows, as once, few, many or a class of expanded clone.

clone size: once
D gene: TRBD2
J gene: TRBJ2-7
V gene: TRBV5-6
CDR3 protein: CASSWGLAGEVTYEQYF
CDR3 DNA: TGTGCCAGCAGCTGGGGACTAGCGGGGGAAGTGACCTACGAGCAGTACTTC

clone size: NA
D gene: TRBD2
J gene: TRBJ2-1
V gene: TRBV4-1
CDR3 protein: CASSQEVSSGADEQFF
CDR3 DNA: TGCGCCAGCAGCCAAGAAGTATCCAGCGGGGCGGATGAGCAGTTCTTC

clone size: NA
D gene: NA
J gene: TRBJ2-7
V gene: TRBV27
CDR3 protein: CASSHQTGSSYEQYF
CDR3 DNA: TGTGCCAGCAGTCACCAGACGGGATCCAGCTACGAGCAGTACTTC

clone size: NA
D gene: TRBD2
J gene: TRBJ2-1
V gene: TRBV29-1
CDR3 protein: CSVLYPSGKYEQFF
CDR3 DNA: TGCAGCGTTCTTTACCCTAGCGGGAAATATGAGCAGTTCTTC

clone size: NA
D gene: TRBD1
J gene: TRBJ2-7
V gene: TRBV5-8
CDR3 protein: CASSWPGTGGHYEQYF
CDR3 DNA: TGTGCCAGCAGCTGGCCGGGGACAGGGGGACACTACGAGCAGTACTTC

clone size: NA
D gene: NA
J gene: TRBJ1-1
V gene: TRBV10-3
CDR3 protein: CAINEGPRAFF
CDR3 DNA: TGTGCCATCAACGAAGGGCCTCGGGCTTTCTTT

clone size: many
D gene: NA
J gene: TRBJ2-1
V gene: TRBV10-2
CDR3 protein: CASSPGGTRITEQFF
CDR3 DNA: TGCGCCAGCAGCCCGGGCGGGACTCGGATAACGGAGCAGTTCTTC

clone size: once
D gene: TRBD1
J gene: TRBJ2-2
V gene: TRBV28
CDR3 protein: CASSLRGGKSTGELFF
CDR3 DNA: TGTGCCAGCAGTTTAAGAGGGGGCAAGAGCACCGGGGAGCTGTTTTTT

clone size: NA
D gene: NA
J gene: TRBJ2-3
V gene: TRBV11-3
CDR3 protein: CASSLDPLTDTQYF
CDR3 DNA: TGTGCCAGCAGCTTAGATCCCCTCACAGATACGCAGTATTTT

clone size: NA
D gene: NA
J gene: TRBJ2-7
V gene: TRBV5-6
CDR3 protein: CASSLAGALGSYEQYF
CDR3 DNA: TGTGCCAGCAGCTTGGCCGGTGCCTTGGGTTCCTACGAGCAGTACTTC

clone size: NA
D gene: NA
J gene: TRBJ2-7
V gene: TRBV11-3
CDR3 protein: CATQGYLDEQYF
CDR3 DNA: TGTGCCACCCAGGGCTATCTTGACGAGCAGTACTTC

clone size: NA
D gene: NA
J gene: TRBJ2-7
V gene: TRBV7-9
CDR3 protein: CASKPSGTSPYEQYF
CDR3 DNA: TGTGCCAGCAAACCCTCAGGGACGTCCCCCTACGAGCAGTACTTC

clone size: NA
D gene: NA
J gene: TRBJ2-2
V gene: TRBV27
CDR3 protein: CASSLSLAGELFF
CDR3 DNA: TGTGCCAGCAGTTTATCGTTGGCCGGGGAGCTGTTTTTT

clone size: NA
D gene: NA
J gene: TRBJ1-1
V gene: TRBV19
CDR3 protein: CASSLGNTEAFF
CDR3 DNA: TGTGCCAGTAGTCTTGGGAACACTGAAGCTTTCTTT

clone size: NA
D gene: TRBD1
J gene: TRBJ1-2
V gene: TRBV25-1
CDR3 protein: CASSEYATGAGNGYTF
CDR3 DNA: TGTGCCAGCAGTGAATATGCTACAGGGGCCGGTAATGGCTACACCTTC

clone size: NA
D gene: TRBD1
J gene: TRBJ1-5
V gene: TRBV18
CDR3 protein: CASSKGQQNQPQHF
CDR3 DNA: TGTGCCAGCTCAAAGGGACAGCAGAATCAGCCCCAGCATTTT

clone size: NA
D gene: TRBD1
J gene: TRBJ1-2
V gene: TRBV5-6
CDR3 protein: CASSPVRQGRYDYTF
CDR3 DNA: TGTGCCAGCAGCCCTGTACGACAGGGAAGATATGACTACACCTTC

clone size: NA
D gene: NA
J gene: TRBJ1-5
V gene: TRBV28
CDR3 protein: CASSFRARNQPQHF
CDR3 DNA: TGTGCCAGCAGTTTTAGGGCTCGAAATCAGCCCCAGCATTTT

clone size: NA
D gene: NA
J gene: TRBJ1-2
V gene: TRBV19
CDR3 protein: CASRITGSYGYTF
CDR3 DNA: TGTGCCAGTAGGATTACAGGGTCCTATGGCTACACCTTC

clone size: NA
D gene: NA
J gene: TRBJ2-7
V gene: TRBV2
CDR3 protein: CASSGFPGTTYYEQYF
CDR3 DNA: TGTGCCAGCAGCGGATTCCCCGGGACCACCTATTACGAGCAGTACTTC

clone size: NA
D gene: NA
J gene: TRBJ2-1
V gene: TRBV4-1
CDR3 protein: CASSQVPSSYNEQFF
CDR3 DNA: TGCGCCAGCAGCCAAGTTCCGAGCTCCTACAATGAGCAGTTCTTC

clone size: NA
D gene: NA
J gene: TRBJ1-3
V gene: TRBV4-1
CDR3 protein: CASSQRTGLSTGNTIYF
CDR3 DNA: TGCGCCAGCAGCCAACGAACAGGGCTTAGTACTGGAAACACCATATATTTT

clone size: NA
D gene: NA
J gene: TRBJ1-2
V gene: TRBV30
CDR3 protein: CAWSQALGGYTF
CDR3 DNA: TGTGCCTGGAGTCAGGCCCTCGGTGGCTACACCTTC

clone size: NA
D gene: NA
J gene: TRBJ2-7
V gene: TRBV5-6
CDR3 protein: CASSSGNSYEQYF
CDR3 DNA: TGTGCCAGCAGCTCGGGGAACTCCTACGAGCAGTACTTC

clone size: NA
D gene: NA
J gene: TRBJ2-7
V gene: TRBV7-8
CDR3 protein: CASSASGSYEQYF
CDR3 DNA: TGTGCCAGCAGCGCGTCAGGGAGCTACGAGCAGTACTTC

clone size: NA
D gene: NA
J gene: TRBJ2-7
V gene: TRBV5-6
CDR3 protein: CASSPGYGSSYEQYF
CDR3 DNA: TGTGCCAGCAGCCCCGGGTATGGCAGCTCCTACGAGCAGTACTTC

clone size: NA
D gene: TRBD2
J gene: TRBJ2-3
V gene: TRBV7-7
CDR3 protein: CASSGGTASTDTQYF
CDR3 DNA: TGTGCTAGCAGCGGGGGGACAGCTAGCACAGATACGCAGTATTTT

clone size: once
D gene: TRBD1
J gene: TRBJ1-3
V gene: TRBV9
CDR3 protein: CASNSDRVSDTIYF
CDR3 DNA: TGTGCCAGCAACTCGGACAGGGTGTCTGACACCATATATTTT

clone size: NA
D gene: NA
J gene: TRBJ2-7
V gene: TRBV5-1
CDR3 protein: CASSLSKPGKTYEQYF
CDR3 DNA: TGCGCCAGCAGCCTCTCTAAACCAGGAAAAACCTACGAGCAGTACTTC

clone size: NA
D gene: NA
J gene: TRBJ1-2
V gene: TRBV7-6
CDR3 protein: CASSLGAAYGYTF
CDR3 DNA: TGTGCCAGCAGCTTAGGAGCGGCCTATGGCTACACCTTC

clone size: NA
D gene: NA
J gene: TRBJ2-3
V gene: TRBV27
CDR3 protein: CASSFIGGRKDTQYF
CDR3 DNA: TGTGCCAGCAGTTTTATCGGGGGGCGCAAAGATACGCAGTATTTT

clone size: once
D gene: TRBD1
J gene: TRBJ1-1
V gene: TRBV11-2
CDR3 protein: CASSSRPDRADTEAFF
CDR3 DNA: TGTGCCAGCAGCTCCCGACCGGACAGGGCAGACACTGAAGCTTTCTTT

clone size: NA
D gene: TRBD2
J gene: TRBJ2-3
V gene: TRBV5-1
CDR3 protein: CAPEGKREIPDTQYF
CDR3 DNA: TGCGCCCCCGAGGGAAAGCGGGAAATCCCAGATACGCAGTATTTT